Presented here are 17 T cell receptor beta chains from one specimen sequenced in a study of shared clonotypes between healthy human individuals. TCRdb's copy holds only in-frame clones and misses some; the assay was immunoSEQ multiplex PCR. There are 500,000 to 650,000 clones in the sample; 70% to 80% occur only once, and 12% lies in the top ten. Specimen: PBMCs. Receptor source: a woman between 35 and 50 years old in good health. Some clones in this sample may be carry-over from other donors' samples.

Worth noting for this clone: A far larger clone is a single base away, which makes a read error likely. Within the sample, other DNA sequences also encode this same CDR3. V usage is TRBV29-1 and J usage is TRBJ2-7, with TRBD1 identical over 8 bases. The V gene's germline CDR1 is SQVTM and CDR2 ANQGSEA. There are 12 residues in the CDR3. CDR3 coding DNA: TGCAGTGGGGGGACAGGCGAACTCGAGCAGTACTTC. Its protein is CSGGTGELEQYF.

The rearrangement joins TRBV7-2 to TRBJ2-5, with TRBD1 matching over 7 bases. The trim removed 1 base at V and 5 bases at J, leaving 7 bases unmatched. CDR3 length: 15 residues. Per germline, CDR1 SGHTA and CDR2 FQGNSA. As DNA, the CDR3 is TGTGCCAGCAGCTTAGGAGGCGACAGGGAGGAGACCCAGTACTTC. This encodes CASSLGGDREETQYF.

V and J are TRBV7-6 and TRBJ1-4; D is unclear. Germline CDR1 SGHVS, CDR2 FNYEAQ. There are 14 residues in the CDR3. V was pared by 3 bases and J by 8 bases, with 13 bases between. CDR3 in DNA: TGTGCCAGCAGCTTTGCGGCGGGTTCAGAAAAACTGTTTTTT. Translation gives CASSFAAGSEKLFF.

This clone was recorded once. The CDR3 protein is CARRRSRVQETQYF. The CDR3 DNA reads TGTGCCAGGCGTCGGTCCAGGGTGCAGGAGACCCAGTACTTC. V and J are TRBV25-1 and TRBJ2-5; tentatively, D is TRBD1 (5 bases). Germline assignment: CDR1 MGHDK and CDR2 SYGVNS. V was pared by 9 bases and J by 5 bases, with 19 bases between. The CDR3 covers 14 residues.

This clone has more than one count but fewer than ten. The chain links TRBV6-1 to TRBJ2-1, with 8 nucleotides matching TRBD2. V lost 6 bases and J lost 9; bases outside the gene matches: 4. This CDR3 is 12 amino acids long. The germline CDR1 and CDR2 sequences are MNHNS and SASEGT. The CDR3 region has the DNA TGTGCCAGCAGCCAACGGGGGGGTGAGCAGTTCTTC. Its translation is CASSQRGGEQFF.

There are a few counts of this clone. The V gene is TRBV19, the J gene TRBJ1-5, with unresolved D. The CDR3 runs 12 residues. V lost 5 bases and J 0 bases, leaving 2 bases between the germline ends. Germline V gives CDR1 LNHDA, CDR2 SQIVND (reference sequence). CDR3 protein: CASSLSNQPQHF. CDR3 nucleotide sequence: TGTGCCAGTAGTCTTAGCAATCAGCCCCAGCATTTT.

Turning to this clone: This likely traces to a read error, being one base from a far larger clone. Distinct nucleotide sequences in the sample also encode this CDR3. The CDR3 region has the DNA TGTGCCAGCAGTGGTGGGGCCTATGAGCAGTACTTC. Protein product: CASSGGAYEQYF. The rearrangement links TRBV27 to TRBJ2-7; possibly TRBD1 for D (5 bases). CDR3 length: 12 residues. Germline V gene data show CDR1 as MNHEY and CDR2 as SMNVEV (reference sequence).

This sequence joins TRBV28 and TRBJ2-5, with 10 positions matching TRBD1. After removal of 6 bases from V and 1 base from J, the junction contained 2 bases not matched to a gene. CDR3 length: 14 amino acids. CDR1 MDHEN and CDR2 SYDVKM come from the germline V gene. The CDR3 DNA follows: TGTGCCAGCAGGAGGGACAGGGGCCAAGAGACCCAGTACTTC. Its translation is CASRRDRGQETQYF.

This clone showed up many times. V is TRBV4-1 and J is TRBJ2-7, with TRBD2 as a possible D gene (6 bases). Germline V CDR1 and CDR2: MGHRA, YSYEKL. The CDR3 spans 15 residues. Trimming pared 4 bases from V and 1 base from J, leaving 14 bases between. The CDR3 DNA sequence: TGCGCCAGCAGCCCGATGGGCGGGGTTTCCTACGAGCAGTACTTC. This sequence encodes CASSPMGGVSYEQYF.

V and J are TRBV7-9 and TRBJ1-1; a possible D gene is TRBD1 (5 bases). CDR3 length: 18 amino acids. The ends were cut back, 2 bases at V and 1 base at J, with 20 bases in the middle. CDR1 is SEHNR and CDR2 is FQNEAQ in the germline V gene (reference sequence). CDR3 nucleotides: TGTGCCAGCAGCTTATCTAGCGCATTGGGGCCAAAGAACACTGAAGCTTTCTTT. Its protein product is CASSLSSALGPKNTEAFF.

V usage is TRBV28 and J usage is TRBJ1-3, with 7 bases lining up with TRBD1. The V segment lost 3 bases and the J segment 1 base; nucleotides outside the gene matches: 3. The CDR3 spans 15 residues. From germline, CDR1 is MDHEN and CDR2 SYDVKM. CDR3 sequence reads: CASSFTTGSGNTIYF. CDR3 in DNA: TGTGCCAGCAGTTTCACGACAGGGTCTGGAAACACCATATATTTT.

V usage is TRBV25-1 and J usage is TRBJ2-5, with TRBD1 matching over 8 bases. The CDR3 is made up of 13 amino acids. Trimming at V came to 6 bases and at J to 5 bases, leaving 5 bases not matched to a gene. Germline lookup yields CDR1 MGHDK and CDR2 SYGVNS. The CDR3 loop is CASSGQGWETQYF. CDR3 nucleotides: TGTGCCAGCAGCGGACAGGGTTGGGAGACCCAGTACTTC.

This clone showed up just once. The rearrangement links TRBV2 to TRBJ2-5; D might be TRBD2 (7 bases). The CDR3 contains 11 residues. Between the trimmed V and J ends, which lost 7 bases and 5 bases, there was a span of 8 bases. Per the germline V gene, CDR1 is SNHLY and CDR2 is FYNNEI. The CDR3 is CASKGGETQYF. The CDR3 nucleotides read TGTGCCAGCAAGGGGGGGGAGACCCAGTACTTC. Complete variable domain (other parts from reference TRBV2 and TRBJ2-5): EPEVTQTPSHQVTQMGQEVILRCVPISNHLYFYWYRQILGQKVEFLVSFYNNEISEKSEIFDDQFSVERPDGSNFTLKIRSTKLEDSAMYFCASKGGETQYFGPGTRLLVL.

This clone appeared a single time. V usage is TRBV6-6 and J usage is TRBJ2-5; 7 nucleotides line up with TRBD2. Germline CDR1 and CDR2: MNHNY and SVGAGI (reference sequence). The CDR3 consists of 16 residues. V lost 3 bases to trimming and J lost 4 bases; unmatched junction nucleotides: 11. Written as DNA, the CDR3 is TGTGCCAGCAGTTATATAACTGGCGGGAGCCGAGAGACCCAGTACTTC. Translation gives CASSYITGGSRETQYF.

The chain combines TRBV11-2 with TRBJ2-1; 10 nucleotides agree with TRBD2. The germline gives CDR1 SGHAT, CDR2 FQNNGV. The CDR3 sequence is 18 residues long. The V segment lost 6 bases and the J segment 2 bases; nucleotides outside the gene matches: 13. The CDR3 reads CASRPLSGRRETYNEQFF. In nucleotides, the CDR3 is TGTGCCAGCAGACCTCTTAGCGGGAGGCGGGAGACCTACAATGAGCAGTTCTTC.

V gene TRBV7-9 combines with J gene TRBJ2-3; 8 bases line up with TRBD2. Germline CDR1 reads SEHNR; CDR2 reads FQNEAQ (reference sequence). The V gene end was trimmed by 5 bases and the J gene end by 0 bases; junction bases not matched to a gene: 10. The CDR3 has 17 amino acids. The CDR3: CASSARIAGLSTDTQYF. The DNA for the CDR3 is TGTGCCAGCAGCGCCAGAATAGCGGGACTAAGCACAGATACGCAGTATTTT.

This sequence joins TRBV6-6 and TRBJ1-3; the match to TRBD1 covers 10 bases. CDR1 and CDR2 from the germline V gene are MNHNY and SVGAGI (reference sequence). The CDR3 has 16 amino acids. V gave up 0 bases and J gave up 1 base; unmatched junction bases: 0. In DNA, the CDR3 is TGTGCCAGCAGTTACTCGGGACAGGGGTCTGGAAACACCATATATTTT. This encodes CASSYSGQGSGNTIYF.